The 8 T cell receptor beta chains below were found in one sample sequenced in a study of T cell responses to AZD1222 COVID-19 vaccine. Produced via immunoSEQ multiplex PCR; TCRdb's table is partial and in-frame only. The sample includes 95,000 to 150,000 clones, approximately 88% of them seen just once. Specimen: peripheral blood, collected on day 0 of AZD1222 vaccination. The origin of the receptors is an adult in good health.

CDR3 sequence reads: CASSLVTAWGNTIYF. The CDR3 DNA follows: TGTGCCAGCAGCTTAGTTACAGCCTGGGGAAACACCATATATTTT. The chain carries TRBV7-8 and TRBJ1-3; D gene ambiguous. Germline CDR1 SGHVS, CDR2 FQNEAQ. V was trimmed by 1 base and J by 4 bases, leaving 11 bases between them. CDR3 length: 15 residues. The full variable domain, in which reference TRBV7-8 and TRBJ1-3 provide the parts outside the CDR3, is GAGVSQSPRYKVAKRGQDVALRCDPISGHVSLFWYQQALGQGPEFLTYFQNEAQLDKSGLPSDRFFAERPEGSVSTLKIQRTQQEDSAVYLCASSLVTAWGNTIYFGEGSWLTVV.

This sequence joins TRBV18 and TRBJ1-2; D may be TRBD1 (5 bases). Germline V gene sequence: CDR1 KGHSH, CDR2 LQKENI. V was clipped by 6 bases and J by 2 bases, with 16 bases between them. The CDR3 has 15 amino acids. The chain's CDR3 is CASSIGAGENYGYTF. In DNA form, the CDR3 reads TGTGCCAGCTCGATCGGGGCAGGTGAAAACTATGGCTACACCTTC.

This chain uses TRBV2 with TRBJ1-2; 10 bases match TRBD1. The CDR3 length is 15 residues. CDR1 SNHLY and CDR2 FYNNEI come from the germline V gene. V trimming: 7 bases; J trimming: 2 bases; junction bases outside the gene matches: 7. CDR3 sequence (DNA): TGTGCCAGCACGATCCAGGGACAGGGGAACTATGGCTACACCTTC. Translation gives CASTIQGQGNYGYTF.

This rearrangement joins TRBV27 to TRBJ1-4; no definite D call. This CDR3 has 13 amino acids. Trimming removed 6 bases at V and 4 bases at J, with 9 bases between. The germline gives CDR1 MNHEY, CDR2 SMNVEV (reference sequence). The CDR3 region is CASRRENNEKLFF. CDR3 DNA: TGTGCCAGCAGAAGGGAAAATAATGAAAAACTGTTTTTT.

The V and J genes are TRBV10-3 and TRBJ1-4, with TRBD1 matching 7 bases. V was pared by 2 bases and J by 6 bases, with 9 bases of the junction left unmatched. There are 16 residues in the CDR3. Germline assignment: CDR1 ENHRY and CDR2 SYGVKD. CDR3 DNA sequence: TGTGCCATCAGTGAGGCACAGGGGCTTTCGGATGAAAAACTGTTTTTT. This gives the protein CAISEAQGLSDEKLFF.

The CDR3 sequence: CASSQWQGPGGFNEQFF. CDR3 nucleotide sequence: TGCGCCAGCAGCCAATGGCAGGGGCCAGGGGGGTTCAATGAGCAGTTCTTC. The J gene is TRBJ2-1, the V gene TRBV4-3; a possible D gene is TRBD1 (7 bases). V was shortened by 2 bases and J by 6 bases, with 20 bases between the two germline ends. The CDR3 is 17 residues long. From germline, CDR1 is LGHNA and CDR2 YSLEER.

The chain links TRBV10-3 to TRBJ2-7; 9 bases line up with TRBD1. The V gene's germline CDR1 is ENHRY and CDR2 SYGVKD. J was trimmed by 0 bases and V by 9 bases; bases with no gene match: 9. This CDR3 is 15 amino acids long. CDR3 sequence (DNA): TGTGCCATAGGCACAGGGGGCCCAACCTCCTACGAGCAGTACTTC. Its translation: CAIGTGGPTSYEQYF.

The gene calls are TRBV6-6 and TRBJ1-2; the D gene is possibly TRBD1 (6 bases). Germline CDR1 is MNHNY and CDR2 is SVGAGI (reference sequence). V lost 6 bases, J lost 4 bases, and 15 bases lay in between. The CDR3 is 14 amino acids. The CDR3 is CASSPSQGFYGYTF. The CDR3 DNA follows: TGTGCCAGCAGCCCTAGCCAGGGGTTCTATGGCTACACCTTC.